This entry lists 22 T cell receptor beta chains sequenced from one sample in a study of blood T cell repertoires in COVID-19. This table comes from immunoSEQ multiplex PCR, and its TCRdb copy is limited to in-frame clones, with some not included. Among 200,000 to 250,000 clones listed, around 89% were seen once. The specimen was PBMCs or T cells enriched from blood (not recorded which). Every receptor here comes from a man aged 30 to 45 who had recovered from COVID-19.

This clone showed up just a few times. The chain couples TRBV28 to TRBJ1-4; 9 bases line up with TRBD1. The germline gives CDR1 MDHEN, CDR2 SYDVKM. Unmatched junction bases numbered 9, after V lost 6 bases and J lost 10 bases. This CDR3 has 14 residues. The CDR3: CASSPTGGDGKLFF. In DNA form, the CDR3 reads TGTGCCAGCAGCCCAACAGGGGGCGACGGAAAACTGTTTTTT.

This clone was seen only once. The CDR3 region is CATSDLRRQGLTEAFF. CDR3 DNA sequence: TGTGCCACCAGTGATTTGCGGCGGCAGGGGCTCACTGAAGCTTTCTTT. The chain carries TRBV24-1 and TRBJ1-1, with D perhaps TRBD1 (6 bases). V was shortened by 0 bases and J by 4 bases, with 14 bases between the two germline ends. Germline V gives CDR1 KGHDR, CDR2 SFDVKD. This CDR3 spans 16 amino acids.

The rearrangement uses TRBV2 and TRBJ2-1; 13 bases match TRBD2. In germline, CDR1 is SNHLY, CDR2 FYNNEI. V was clipped by 6 bases and J by 5 bases; unmatched bases: 4. The CDR3 has 15 residues. The CDR3 loop reads CASRLAGGFNNEQFF. CDR3 coding DNA: TGTGCCAGCAGACTAGCGGGAGGGTTTAACAATGAGCAGTTCTTC.

The V gene is TRBV2, the J gene TRBJ2-1, with a weak D call TRBD2 (5 bases). CDR1 is SNHLY, CDR2 FYNNEI, per germline. This CDR3 comprises 14 residues. Trimming took 8 bases from V and 5 from J, leaving 16 bases between them. The DNA for the CDR3 is TGTGCCAGCCAAAGAGGCGTCGGGAACAATGAGCAGTTCTTC. Protein sequence: CASQRGVGNNEQFF. The full variable domain, completed using reference TRBV2 and TRBJ2-1, is EPEVTQTPSHQVTQMGQEVILRCVPISNHLYFYWYRQILGQKVEFLVSFYNNEISEKSEIFDDQFSVERPDGSNFTLKIRSTKLEDSAMYFCASQRGVGNNEQFFGPGTRLTVL.

The table lists this clone with a count of one. The chain recombines TRBV11-2 with TRBJ2-2; 8 nucleotides line up with TRBD2. The J segment lost 8 bases and the V segment lost 5 bases, leaving 13 bases of the junction unmatched. The CDR3 spans 16 residues. Germline V gene sequence: CDR1 SGHAT, CDR2 FQNNGV. The CDR3 sequence: CASSAPGSGSTGELFF. The CDR3 DNA sequence: TGTGCCAGCAGCGCCCCAGGAAGCGGGAGTACGGGGGAGCTGTTTTTT. Combining the CDR3 with reference TRBV11-2 and TRBJ2-2 gives the whole variable domain EAGVAQSPRYKIIEKRQSVAFWCNPISGHATLYWYQQILGQGPKLLIQFQNNGVVDDSQLPKDRFSAERLKGVDSTLKIQPAKLEDSAVYLCASSAPGSGSTGELFFGEGSRLTVL.

This chain joins TRBV6-2 or TRBV6-3 and TRBJ1-5, with TRBD1 matching 12 bases. Germline V gene sequence: CDR1 MNHEY, CDR2 SVGEGT. This CDR3 contains 16 residues. V shed 2 bases and J 7 bases; nucleotides not matched to a gene: 6. CDR3 nucleotide sequence: TGTGCCAGCAGTTACGGGGACAGGGGGCGCGTACAGCCCCAGCATTTT. Protein: CASSYGDRGRVQPQHF.

V is TRBV19 and J is TRBJ1-5; 7 positions match TRBD1. Trimming cost V 7 bases and J 2 bases; bases outside gene matches: 2. The germline gives CDR1 LNHDA, CDR2 SQIVND (reference sequence). This CDR3 has 13 residues. CDR3 loop: CASKGAGNQPQHF. CDR3 DNA sequence: TGTGCCAGTAAGGGGGCAGGCAATCAGCCCCAGCATTTT.

This sequence joins TRBV4-3 and TRBJ2-7, with 9 bases aligning to TRBD2. V lost 4 bases and J lost 3; bases outside the gene matches: 7. The CDR3 is 15 amino acids. The germline CDR1 and CDR2 sequences are LGHNA and YSLEER. In DNA form, the CDR3 reads TGCGCCAGCAGCCCTTCGGGACTAGCTGGCTACGAGCAGTACTTC. This sequence encodes CASSPSGLAGYEQYF.

The rearrangement uses TRBV6-6 and TRBJ2-3; TRBD1 matches at 8 bases. Losses at the gene ends were 5 bases for V and 2 bases for J; bases not matched to a gene: 12. Germline V lookup: CDR1 MNHNY, CDR2 SVGAGI (reference sequence). This CDR3 region has 17 residues. The CDR3 protein is CASSRTGRGSLTDTQYF. The CDR3, as DNA: TGTGCCAGCAGTCGGACAGGGAGAGGGTCCCTCACAGATACGCAGTATTTT.

The genes are TRBV7-2 and TRBJ2-1; 7 bases map to TRBD1. V was pared by 1 base and J by 4 bases, with 4 bases of the junction left unmatched. This CDR3 region has 15 residues. Germline V gives CDR1 SGHTA, CDR2 FQGNSA. DNA of the CDR3: TGTGCCAGCAGCTTAGGTCCGGGACAGTACAATGAGCAGTTCTTC. It encodes CASSLGPGQYNEQFF.

V usage is TRBV19 and J usage is TRBJ1-2, with D hard to call. Germline V gives CDR1 LNHDA, CDR2 SQIVND (reference sequence). Trimming stripped 0 bases from V and 4 bases from J, with 6 bases between. The length of the CDR3 is 13 residues. CDR3 bases: TGTGCCAGTAGTATAGATCCGGGCTATGGCTACACCTTC. Its protein is CASSIDPGYGYTF.

The chain joins TRBV7-2 to TRBJ2-3, with D perhaps TRBD2 (6 bases). CDR1 SGHTA and CDR2 FQGNSA come from the germline V gene. The V end lost 6 bases, the J end lost 2 bases, and 18 bases lay between the germline ends. This CDR3 has 16 amino acids. CDR3 loop: CASRRNGLPPTDTQYF. In DNA, the CDR3 is TGTGCCAGCAGGAGAAACGGACTACCCCCCACAGATACGCAGTATTTT.

The chain links TRBV18 to TRBJ2-3; 14 nucleotides line up with TRBD2. The V gene end was trimmed by 2 bases and the J gene end by 3 bases; junction bases not matched to a gene: 4. The CDR3 runs to 17 residues. Germline values: CDR1 KGHSH, CDR2 LQKENI. The DNA of the CDR3 is TGTGCCAGCTCACCAGGGACTAGCGGGAGTGGGACAGATACGCAGTATTTT. Translated, it gives CASSPGTSGSGTDTQYF.

The V call is TRBV19, the J call TRBJ1-6, with 9 bases matching TRBD1. The J segment lost 7 bases and the V segment lost 4 bases, leaving 8 bases of the junction unmatched. The CDR3 loop spans 16 amino acids. CDR1 is LNHDA and CDR2 is SQIVND in the germline V gene (reference sequence). Written as DNA, the CDR3 is TGTGCCAGTAGTACTGGGACAGGGATCGGGAATTCACCCCTCCACTTT. This gives the protein CASSTGTGIGNSPLHF.

The chain has TRBV19 and TRBJ1-1; D gene uncertain. Trimming shortened V by 6 bases and J by 1 base, and 12 bases separated the two germline ends. CDR3 length: 14 amino acids. The germline CDR1 and CDR2 sequences are LNHDA and SQIVND (reference sequence). CDR3 coding DNA: TGTGCCAGTAGCAAATCCGGGTCGAACACTGAAGCTTTCTTT. Protein: CASSKSGSNTEAFF.

The chain employs TRBV28 and TRBJ1-5; possibly TRBD1 for D (6 bases). The CDR3 length is 14 residues. Germline V gene sequence: CDR1 MDHEN, CDR2 SYDVKM. Trimming stripped 3 bases from V and 7 bases from J, with 13 bases between. In DNA form, the CDR3 reads TGTGCCAGCAGTTTCTCAGGGGCGGTACAGCCCCAGCATTTT. Protein: CASSFSGAVQPQHF.

This chain links TRBV29-1 with TRBJ1-5; no firm D call. The CDR3 is made up of 14 amino acids. Germline-derived CDR1 and CDR2 are SQVTM and ANQGSEA. V lost 4 bases, J lost 5 bases, and 15 bases lay in between. Here the CDR3 reads CSVGFNGEDQPQHF. As DNA, the CDR3 is TGCAGCGTTGGCTTTAATGGAGAGGATCAGCCCCAGCATTTT.

The V call is TRBV9, the J call TRBJ1-5; 9 positions agree with TRBD1. The CDR3 sequence is 15 residues long. V was clipped by 3 bases and J by 7 bases; unmatched bases: 8. The germline CDR1 and CDR2 sequences are SGDLS and YYNGEE. In DNA form, the CDR3 reads TGTGCCAGCAGCGAAACAGGGGGCGAAGGACAGCCCCAGCATTTT. It yields the protein CASSETGGEGQPQHF.

The genes are TRBV4-3 and TRBJ1-1; unclear D gene. V was trimmed by 0 bases and J by 1 base, leaving 3 bases between them. The germline CDR1 and CDR2 sequences are LGHNA and YSLEER. The CDR3 length is 13 residues. DNA for the CDR3: TGCGCCAGCAGCCAAGAACAGAACACTGAAGCTTTCTTT. Translation gives CASSQEQNTEAFF.

The V call is TRBV7-2, the J call TRBJ1-1, with TRBD1 as a possible D gene (6 bases). V was cut by 1 base and J by 1 base, with 13 bases left in between. The CDR3 contains 16 residues. Germline V gene lookup returns CDR1 SGHTA and CDR2 FQGNSA. CDR3 amino acids: CASSLVGGLKNTEAFF. DNA of the CDR3: TGTGCCAGCAGCTTAGTCGGGGGGCTGAAGAACACTGAAGCTTTCTTT.

The chain recombines TRBV4-1 with TRBJ1-1; D not resolved. V shed 1 base and J shed 6 bases, with 3 bases lying between them. The CDR3 has 11 amino acids. Germline CDR1 and CDR2: MGHRA and YSYEKL. The CDR3 nucleotides read TGCGCCAGCAGCCAAGGGCCTGAAGCTTTCTTT. It is translated as CASSQGPEAFF.

About this clone itself: One end of the junction varies from germline; a read error may be responsible. The chain combines TRBV24-1 with TRBJ2-7, with 11 positions matching TRBD1. Germline CDR1 reads KGHDR; CDR2 reads SFDVKD. The CDR3 length is 12 residues. Here the CDR3 reads CATSDGTGGVHF. The CDR3 nucleotides read TGTGCCACCAGTGATGGGACAGGGGGGGTGCACTTC.